The entry that follows covers one TCR beta chain sequence. Its target is unknown. The record originates from a study of CD8 T cells in Susac syndrome. Study-wide results and limits: By the study's own acknowledgment, its TCR sequencing and HLA analysis included relatively few individuals.

V gave up 5 bases and J gave up 9 bases; unmatched junction bases: 8. The germline CDR1 and CDR2 sequences are SGHNT and YYREEE (reference sequence). The CDR3 runs to 13 residues. Random hexamers served to reverse transcribe about 0.45 to 1 ug RNA. TCRdb fed the immunoSEQ multiplex PCR reads into MiXCR, producing one record per CDR3 protein. The sample has 80,000 or so distinct CDR3 sequences, 94% seen once; the top ten hold 0.26%. What was sequenced was CD8+ T cells from PBMCs. This sequence originates from a human donor in good health. This chain links TRBV5-4 with TRBJ2-1; 7 positions agree with TRBD1. The CDR3: CASRRTGEFEQFF. The CDR3 DNA follows: TGTGCCAGCAGACGAACAGGGGAGTTTGAGCAGTTCTTC.